This T cell receptor beta chain was identified in a study of blood T cell repertoires in COVID-19. Study overall: Italy, Spain and the United States were the sources of the convalescent and acute COVID-19 samples.

Clones were sequenced by immunoSEQ multiplex PCR, and TCRdb holds only the in-frame ones, with some missing. The sample carries hundreds of thousands of clones, approximately 86% recorded once. V dropped 1 base and J dropped 4 bases, with 11 bases sitting between them. CDR1 and CDR2 (germline): SGHRS, YFSETQ. The CDR3 has 15 amino acids. The sequencing input was peripheral blood. The clonotype comes from a woman between 65 and 79 years old with COVID-19, enrolled during active disease. This chain connects TRBV5-1 to TRBJ1-4; D remains ambiguous. CDR3 residues: CASSLRPSVNEKLFF. The DNA for the CDR3 is TGCGCCAGCAGCTTGCGGCCAAGCGTTAATGAAAAACTGTTTTTT. Filled out from reference TRBV5-1 and TRBJ1-4, the complete variable domain reads KAGVTQTPRYLIKTRGQQVTLSCSPISGHRSVSWYQQTPGQGLQFLFEYFSETQRNKGNFPGRFSGRQFSNSRSEMNVSTLELGDSALYLCASSLRPSVNEKLFFGSGTQLSVL.